The present entry profiles one T cell receptor (beta chain) with its context. The table came from immunoSEQ multiplex PCR; TCRdb's copy has only in-frame clones and leaves some out. The data hold 150,000 to 200,000 clones, with about four fifths observed a single time. This record comes from a study of blood T cell repertoires in COVID-19. Across the study: PBMCs, B-cell-depleted T cells, or T cells provided the cDNA or gDNA that made up the material.

V lost 6 bases and J lost 2, with 12 bases in between. The CDR3 is made up of 14 amino acids. CDR1 and CDR2 from the germline V gene are SNHLY and FYNNEI. The sequenced sample consisted of peripheral blood. The chain carries TRBV2 and TRBJ2-3, with a tentative D call TRBD1 (6 bases). The receptor comes from a man in his 70s who had recovered from COVID-19. CDR3 nucleotide sequence: TGTGCCAGCAGAGCGGACAGCGTCACAGATACGCAGTATTTT. Protein: CASRADSVTDTQYF. Together with reference TRBV2 and TRBJ2-3, the CDR3 gives the full variable domain: EPEVTQTPSHQVTQMGQEVILRCVPISNHLYFYWYRQILGQKVEFLVSFYNNEISEKSEIFDDQFSVERPDGSNFTLKIRSTKLEDSAMYFCASRADSVTDTQYFGPGTRLTVL.